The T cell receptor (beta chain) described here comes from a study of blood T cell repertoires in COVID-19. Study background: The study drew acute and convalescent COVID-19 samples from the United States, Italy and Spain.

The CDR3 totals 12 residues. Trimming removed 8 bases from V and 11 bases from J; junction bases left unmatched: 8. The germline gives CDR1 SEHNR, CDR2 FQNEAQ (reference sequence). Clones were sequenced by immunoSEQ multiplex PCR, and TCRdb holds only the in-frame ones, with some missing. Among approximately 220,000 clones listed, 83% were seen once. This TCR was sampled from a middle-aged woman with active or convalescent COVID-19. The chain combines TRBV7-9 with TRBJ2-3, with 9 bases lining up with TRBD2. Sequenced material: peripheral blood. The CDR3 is CASRRGGVEQYF. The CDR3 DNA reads TGTGCCAGCCGGCGGGGGGGAGTCGAGCAGTATTTT. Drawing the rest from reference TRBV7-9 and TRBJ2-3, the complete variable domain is DTGVSQNPRHKITKRGQNVTFRCDPISEHNRLYWYRQTLGQGPEFLTYFQNEAQLEKSRLLSDRFSAERPKGSFSTLEIQRTEQGDSAMYLCASRRGGVEQYFGPGTRLTVL.